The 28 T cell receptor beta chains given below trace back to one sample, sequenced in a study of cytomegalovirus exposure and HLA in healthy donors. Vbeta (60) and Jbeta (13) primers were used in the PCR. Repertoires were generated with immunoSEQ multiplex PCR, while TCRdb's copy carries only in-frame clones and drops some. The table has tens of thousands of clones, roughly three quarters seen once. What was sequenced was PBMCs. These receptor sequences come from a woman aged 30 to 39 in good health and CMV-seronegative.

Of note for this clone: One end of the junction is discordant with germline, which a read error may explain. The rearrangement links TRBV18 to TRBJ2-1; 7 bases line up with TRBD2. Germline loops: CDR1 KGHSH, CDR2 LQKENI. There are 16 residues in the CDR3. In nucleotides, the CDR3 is TGTGCCAGCTCACCACAAACCAGCGGGGCCTACAATGGGCAGTTCTTC. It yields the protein CASSPQTSGAYNGQFF.

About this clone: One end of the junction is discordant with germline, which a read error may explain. The CDR3 region is CAISESKEGPDF. The CDR3 DNA follows: TGTGCCATCAGTGAGTCGAAGGAGGGACCGGACTTC. The chain has TRBV10-3 and TRBJ1-2; the D gene is possibly TRBD1 (5 bases). Germline assignment: CDR1 ENHRY and CDR2 SYGVKD. CDR3 length equals 12 residues.

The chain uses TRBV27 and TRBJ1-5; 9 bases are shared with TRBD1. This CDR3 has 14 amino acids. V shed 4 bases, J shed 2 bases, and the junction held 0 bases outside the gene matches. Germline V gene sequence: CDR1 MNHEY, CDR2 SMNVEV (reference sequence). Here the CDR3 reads CASSWTGGNQPQHF. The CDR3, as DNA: TGTGCCAGCAGTTGGACAGGGGGCAATCAGCCCCAGCATTTT.

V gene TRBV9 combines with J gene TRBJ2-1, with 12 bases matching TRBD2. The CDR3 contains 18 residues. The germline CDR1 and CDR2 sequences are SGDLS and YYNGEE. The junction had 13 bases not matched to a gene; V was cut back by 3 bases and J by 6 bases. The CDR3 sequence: CASSAGVASGRASNEQFF. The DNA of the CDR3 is TGTGCCAGCAGCGCCGGAGTGGCTAGCGGGAGGGCTTCCAATGAGCAGTTCTTC. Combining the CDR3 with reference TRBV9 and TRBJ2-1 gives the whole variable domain DSGVTQTPKHLITATGQRVTLRCSPRSGDLSVYWYQQSLDQGLQFLIQYYNGEERAKGNILERFSAQQFPDLHSELNLSSLELGDSALYFCASSAGVASGRASNEQFFGPGTRLTVL.

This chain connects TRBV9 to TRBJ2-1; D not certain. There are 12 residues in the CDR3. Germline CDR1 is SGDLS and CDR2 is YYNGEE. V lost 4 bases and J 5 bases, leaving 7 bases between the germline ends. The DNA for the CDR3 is TGTGCCAGCAGCCCGCCTAACAATGAGCAGTTCTTC. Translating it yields CASSPPNNEQFF.

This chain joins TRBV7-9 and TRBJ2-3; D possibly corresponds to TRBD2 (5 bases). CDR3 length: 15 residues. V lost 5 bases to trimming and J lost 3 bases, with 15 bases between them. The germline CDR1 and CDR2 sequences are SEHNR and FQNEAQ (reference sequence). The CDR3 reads CASSPPGAGTDTQYF. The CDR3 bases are TGTGCCAGCAGCCCGCCTGGTGCGGGTACAGATACGCAGTATTTT.

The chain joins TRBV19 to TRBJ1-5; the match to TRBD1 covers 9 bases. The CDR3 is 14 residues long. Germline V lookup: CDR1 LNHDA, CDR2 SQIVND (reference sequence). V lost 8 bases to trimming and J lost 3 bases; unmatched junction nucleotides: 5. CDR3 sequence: CASGGTGLNQPQHF. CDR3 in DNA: TGTGCCAGTGGTGGGACAGGGCTCAATCAGCCCCAGCATTTT.

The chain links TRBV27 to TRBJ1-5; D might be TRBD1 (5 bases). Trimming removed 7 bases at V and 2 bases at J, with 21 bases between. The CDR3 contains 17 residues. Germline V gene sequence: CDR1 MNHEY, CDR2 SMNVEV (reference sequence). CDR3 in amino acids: CASTKNWAGLGNQPQHF. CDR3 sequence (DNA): TGTGCCAGCACTAAAAACTGGGCAGGGCTTGGCAATCAGCCCCAGCATTTT.

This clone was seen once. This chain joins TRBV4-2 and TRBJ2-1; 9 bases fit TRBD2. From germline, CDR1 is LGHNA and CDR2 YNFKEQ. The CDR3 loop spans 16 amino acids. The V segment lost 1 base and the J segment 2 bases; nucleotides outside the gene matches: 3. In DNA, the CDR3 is TGTGCCAGCAGCCAAGCTGCTAGCGGGGCCTACAATGAGCAGTTCTTC. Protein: CASSQAASGAYNEQFF.

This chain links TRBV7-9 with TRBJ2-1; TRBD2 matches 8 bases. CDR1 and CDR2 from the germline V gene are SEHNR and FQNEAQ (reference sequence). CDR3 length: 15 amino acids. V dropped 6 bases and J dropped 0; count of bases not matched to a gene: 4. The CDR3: CASSTGTSSYNEQFF. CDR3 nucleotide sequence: TGTGCCAGCAGTACCGGGACTAGCTCCTACAATGAGCAGTTCTTC. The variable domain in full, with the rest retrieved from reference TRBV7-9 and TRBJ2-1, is DTGVSQNPRHKITKRGQNVTFRCDPISEHNRLYWYRQTLGQGPEFLTYFQNEAQLEKSRLLSDRFSAERPKGSFSTLEIQRTEQGDSAMYLCASSTGTSSYNEQFFGPGTRLTVL.

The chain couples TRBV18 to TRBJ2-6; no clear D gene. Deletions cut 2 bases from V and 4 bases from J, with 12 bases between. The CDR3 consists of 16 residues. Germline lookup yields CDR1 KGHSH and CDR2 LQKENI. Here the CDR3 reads CASSPVAESGANVLTF. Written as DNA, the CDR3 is TGTGCCAGCTCACCAGTGGCGGAGTCCGGGGCCAACGTCCTGACTTTC.

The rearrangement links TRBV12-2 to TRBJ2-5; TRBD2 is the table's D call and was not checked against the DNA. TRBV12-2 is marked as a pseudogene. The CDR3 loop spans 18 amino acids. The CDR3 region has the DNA TGTGCAAGTCGCCCCCGGGGGGAGCGGGAGGGATCAAGCGAGACCCAGTACTTC. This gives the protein CASRPRGEREGSSETQYF.

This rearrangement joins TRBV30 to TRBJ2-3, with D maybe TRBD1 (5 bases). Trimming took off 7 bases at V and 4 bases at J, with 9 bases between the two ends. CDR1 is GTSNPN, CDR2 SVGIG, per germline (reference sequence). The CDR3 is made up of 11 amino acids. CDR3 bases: TGTGCCTCTCAAGGGGCAGATACGCAGTATTTT. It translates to CASQGADTQYF.

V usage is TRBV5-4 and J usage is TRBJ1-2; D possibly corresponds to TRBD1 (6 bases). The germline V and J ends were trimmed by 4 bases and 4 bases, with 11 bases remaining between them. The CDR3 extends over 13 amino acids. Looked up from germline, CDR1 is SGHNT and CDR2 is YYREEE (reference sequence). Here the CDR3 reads CASSVQGVYGYTF. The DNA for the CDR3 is TGTGCCAGCAGCGTACAGGGTGTCTATGGCTACACCTTC.

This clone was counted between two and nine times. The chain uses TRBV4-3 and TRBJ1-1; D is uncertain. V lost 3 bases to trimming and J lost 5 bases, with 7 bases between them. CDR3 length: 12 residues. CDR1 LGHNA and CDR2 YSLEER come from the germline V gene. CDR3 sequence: CASSQPGTEAFF. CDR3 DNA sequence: TGCGCCAGCAGCCAGCCGGGTACTGAAGCTTTCTTT.

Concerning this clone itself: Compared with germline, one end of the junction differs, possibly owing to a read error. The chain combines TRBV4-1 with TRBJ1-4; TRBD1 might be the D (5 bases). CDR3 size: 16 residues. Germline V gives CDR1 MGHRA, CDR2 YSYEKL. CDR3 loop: CASSQISRVGNEKLFF. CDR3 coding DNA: TGCGCTAGCAGCCAAATTTCCAGGGTCGGAAATGAAAAACTGTTTTTT.

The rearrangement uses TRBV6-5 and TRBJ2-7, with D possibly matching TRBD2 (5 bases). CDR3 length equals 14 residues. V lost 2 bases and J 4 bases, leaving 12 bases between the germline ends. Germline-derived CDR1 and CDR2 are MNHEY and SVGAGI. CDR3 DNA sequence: TGTGCCAGCAGTTACGTGATTACGGGGTACGAGCAGTACTTC. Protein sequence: CASSYVITGYEQYF.

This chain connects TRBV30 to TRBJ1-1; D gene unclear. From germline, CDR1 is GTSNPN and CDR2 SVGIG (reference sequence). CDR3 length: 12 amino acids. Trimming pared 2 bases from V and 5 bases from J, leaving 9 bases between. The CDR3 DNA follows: TGTGCCTGGAGTCTTGACAAGACTGAAGCTTTCTTT. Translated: CAWSLDKTEAFF.

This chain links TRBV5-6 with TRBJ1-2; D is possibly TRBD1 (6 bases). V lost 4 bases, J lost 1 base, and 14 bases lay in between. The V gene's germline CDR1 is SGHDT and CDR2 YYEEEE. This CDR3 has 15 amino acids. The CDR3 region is CASSLGQLLNYGYTF. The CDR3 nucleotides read TGTGCCAGCAGCCTAGGACAGCTCCTTAACTATGGCTACACCTTC. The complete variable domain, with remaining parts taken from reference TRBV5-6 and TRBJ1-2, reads DAGVTQSPTHLIKTRGQQVTLRCSPKSGHDTVSWYQQALGQGPQFIFQYYEEEERQRGNFPDRFSGHQFPNYSSELNVNALLLGDSALYLCASSLGQLLNYGYTFGSGTRLTVV.

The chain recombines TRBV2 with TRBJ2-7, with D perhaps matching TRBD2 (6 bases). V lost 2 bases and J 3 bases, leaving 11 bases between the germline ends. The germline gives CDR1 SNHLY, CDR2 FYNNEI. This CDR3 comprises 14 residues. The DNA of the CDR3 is TGTGCCAGCAGTGAAAAAGGAGGGGTCTACGAGCAGTACGTC. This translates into CASSEKGGVYEQYV.

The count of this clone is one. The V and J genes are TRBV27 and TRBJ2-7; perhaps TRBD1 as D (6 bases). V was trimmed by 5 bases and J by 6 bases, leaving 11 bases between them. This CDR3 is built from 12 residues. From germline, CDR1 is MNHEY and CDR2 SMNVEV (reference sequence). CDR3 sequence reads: CASSLTGTEQYF. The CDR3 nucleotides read TGTGCCAGCAGTCTAACAGGGACCGAGCAGTACTTC.

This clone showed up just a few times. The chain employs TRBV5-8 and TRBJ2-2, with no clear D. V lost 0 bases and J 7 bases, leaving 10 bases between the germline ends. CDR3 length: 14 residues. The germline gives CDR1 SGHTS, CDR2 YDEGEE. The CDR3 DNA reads TGTGCCAGCAGCTTGGGTCAGATTGACGGGGAGCTGTTTTTT. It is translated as CASSLGQIDGELFF.

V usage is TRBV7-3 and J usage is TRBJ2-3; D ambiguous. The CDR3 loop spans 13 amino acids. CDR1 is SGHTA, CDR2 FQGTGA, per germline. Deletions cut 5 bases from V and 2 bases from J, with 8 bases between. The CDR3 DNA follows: TGTGCCAGCAGCCTTCTTAACACAGATACGCAGTATTTT. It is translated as CASSLLNTDTQYF.

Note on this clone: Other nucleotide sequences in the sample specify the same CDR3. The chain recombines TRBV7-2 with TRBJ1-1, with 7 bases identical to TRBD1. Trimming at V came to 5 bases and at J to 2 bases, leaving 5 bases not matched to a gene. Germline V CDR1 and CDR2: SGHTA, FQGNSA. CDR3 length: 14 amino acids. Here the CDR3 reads CASSLGTVNTEAFF. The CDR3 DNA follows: TGTGCCAGCAGCCTTGGGACAGTTAACACTGAAGCTTTCTTT.

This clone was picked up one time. CDR3: CASGTGYQPQHF. Written as DNA, the CDR3 is TGTGCCAGCGGGACAGGGTATCAGCCCCAGCATTTT. This chain joins TRBV6-6 and TRBJ1-5; 9 positions match TRBD1. The trim removed 8 bases at V and 5 bases at J, leaving 1 base unmatched. There are 12 residues in the CDR3. Germline V gives CDR1 MNHNY, CDR2 SVGAGI (reference sequence).

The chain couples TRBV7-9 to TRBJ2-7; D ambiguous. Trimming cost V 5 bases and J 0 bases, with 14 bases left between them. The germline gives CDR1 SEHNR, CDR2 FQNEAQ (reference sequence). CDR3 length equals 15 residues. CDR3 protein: CASSPDGSSSYEQYV. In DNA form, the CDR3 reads TGTGCCAGCAGCCCCGACGGGTCTAGCTCCTACGAGCAGTACGTC.

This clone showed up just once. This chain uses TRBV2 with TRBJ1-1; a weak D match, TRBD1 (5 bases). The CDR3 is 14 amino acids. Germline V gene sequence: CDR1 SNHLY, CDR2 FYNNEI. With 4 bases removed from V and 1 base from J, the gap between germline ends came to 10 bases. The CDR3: CASSVQGENTEAFF. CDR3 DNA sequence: TGTGCCAGCAGTGTCCAAGGGGAGAACACTGAAGCTTTCTTT.

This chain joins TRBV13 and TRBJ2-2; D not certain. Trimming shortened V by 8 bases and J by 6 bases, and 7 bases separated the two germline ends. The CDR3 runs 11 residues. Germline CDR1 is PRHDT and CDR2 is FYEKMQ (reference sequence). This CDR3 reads CASEKSGELFF. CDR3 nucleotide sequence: TGTGCCAGCGAGAAGTCCGGGGAGCTGTTTTTT.